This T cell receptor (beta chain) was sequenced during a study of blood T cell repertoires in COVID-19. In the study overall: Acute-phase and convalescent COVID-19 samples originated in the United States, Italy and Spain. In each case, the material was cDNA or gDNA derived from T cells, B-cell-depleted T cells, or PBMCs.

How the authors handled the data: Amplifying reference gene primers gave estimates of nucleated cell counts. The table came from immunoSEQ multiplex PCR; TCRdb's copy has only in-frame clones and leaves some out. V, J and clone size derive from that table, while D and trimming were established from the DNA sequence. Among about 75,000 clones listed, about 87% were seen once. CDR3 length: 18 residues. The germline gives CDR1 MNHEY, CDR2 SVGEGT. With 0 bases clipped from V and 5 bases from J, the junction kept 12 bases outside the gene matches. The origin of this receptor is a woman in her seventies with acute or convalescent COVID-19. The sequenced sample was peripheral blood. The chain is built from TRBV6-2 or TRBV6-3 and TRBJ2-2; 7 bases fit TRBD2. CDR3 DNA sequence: TGTGCCAGCAGTTACTCCTCCCCGGGACGCGGGAGAACCGGGGAGCTGTTTTTT. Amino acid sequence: CASSYSSPGRGRTGELFF.